These 15 T cell receptor beta chains came from one sample sequenced in a study of T cells in Graves' hyperthyroidism and ophthalmopathy. TCR beta CDR3 sequences were amplified from RNA transcripts. Primed by the HTBI set, a first-round RT-PCR was run on the TCR CDR3. TCRdb recomputed calls from the multiplex PCR reads with MiXCR, one row per CDR3 protein. In the table there are 500,000 to 700,000 distinct CDR3 sequences, approximately 16% of which are singletons. Sequences were obtained from blood. These receptors all come from a woman between 18 and 29 years old with Graves' hyperthyroidism.

The sample holds many counts of this clonotype. The gene calls are TRBV12-3 or TRBV12-4 and TRBJ1-1; unclear D gene. Trimming removed 5 bases at V and 0 bases at J, with 13 bases between. The CDR3 contains 15 residues. The CDR3 spells CASSEPRQMNTEAFF. The CDR3 nucleotides read TGTGCCAGCAGTGAACCTAGGCAGATGAACACTGAAGCTTTCTTT.

This clonotype showed up many times. V gene TRBV20-1 combines with J gene TRBJ2-3; D is uncertain. V gave up 1 base and J gave up 2 bases, with 10 bases separating them. Germline values: CDR1 DFQATT, CDR2 SNEGSKA (reference sequence). This CDR3 spans 14 amino acids. CDR3 nucleotide sequence: TGCAGTGCTAGAGTACCGCGGAACACAGATACGCAGTATTTT. It yields the protein CSARVPRNTDTQYF.

The gene calls are TRBV10-3 and TRBJ2-5; D possibly corresponds to TRBD2 (7 bases). Looked up from germline, CDR1 is ENHRY and CDR2 is SYGVKD. The germline V and J ends were trimmed by 4 bases and 7 bases, with 16 bases remaining between them. CDR3 size: 14 residues. The CDR3 nucleotides read TGTGCCATCAGTGCTAACCCGAGGGGGGGGACCCAGTACTTC. It specifies CAISANPRGGTQYF.

This clonotype turned up a few times. The V gene is TRBV5-4, the J gene TRBJ2-3; D is undetermined. The CDR3 is 13 amino acids. Trimming stripped 1 base from V and 7 bases from J, with 10 bases between. Germline CDR1 reads SGHNT; CDR2 reads YYREEE (reference sequence). This CDR3 reads CASSLIGSHTQYF. CDR3 in DNA: TGTGCCAGCAGCTTGATAGGTAGTCATACGCAGTATTTT.

This clonotype was seen a handful of times. The chain has TRBV5-1 and TRBJ2-3; D is undetermined. Germline V gives CDR1 SGHRS, CDR2 YFSETQ. The ends were cut back, 0 bases at V and 6 bases at J, with 8 bases in the middle. The CDR3 extends over 13 amino acids. CDR3 residues: CASSLGQDDTQYF. In DNA, the CDR3 is TGCGCCAGCAGCTTGGGCCAGGATGATACGCAGTATTTT. The whole variable domain, remainder taken from reference TRBV5-1 and TRBJ2-3, is KAGVTQTPRYLIKTRGQQVTLSCSPISGHRSVSWYQQTPGQGLQFLFEYFSETQRNKGNFPGRFSGRQFSNSRSEMNVSTLELGDSALYLCASSLGQDDTQYFGPGTRLTVL.

This clonotype was recorded only once. This sequence may be a read error, since a much larger clone differs from it by one base. This chain connects TRBV7-2 to TRBJ1-2; TRBD1 matches 7 bases. This CDR3 has 14 amino acids. CDR1 and CDR2 (germline): SGHTA, FQGNSA. The CDR3 spells CAGSFPRGGYGYTF. CDR3 nucleotide sequence: TGTGCCGGCAGCTTTCCCAGGGGGGGCTATGGCTACACCTTC.

In its sample, this clonotype was seen many times. V and J are TRBV5-8 and TRBJ2-5; D not resolved. V was trimmed by 0 bases and J by 7 bases, leaving 13 bases between them. Germline CDR1 and CDR2: SGHTS and YDEGEE. This CDR3 comprises 14 residues. The CDR3 loop is CASSLEQTAWTQYF. CDR3 nucleotides: TGTGCCAGCAGCTTGGAACAGACTGCGTGGACCCAGTACTTC.

This clonotype was detected ten times or more. V usage is TRBV7-9 and J usage is TRBJ1-1; D is ambiguous. Germline lookup yields CDR1 SEHNR and CDR2 FQNEAQ (reference sequence). The CDR3 is made up of 15 amino acids. V was pared by 5 bases and J by 1 base, with 14 bases between. CDR3 residues: CASSEGSSANTEAFF. The CDR3 coding sequence is TGTGCCAGCAGCGAAGGGAGCAGTGCGAACACTGAAGCTTTCTTT.

The chain employs TRBV19 and TRBJ1-4; TRBD1 agrees at 7 bases. CDR1 and CDR2 from the germline V gene are LNHDA and SQIVND (reference sequence). The CDR3 spans 15 residues. The V and J ends lost 6 bases and 7 bases, in that order; junction bases with no gene match: 11. CDR3 DNA: TGTGCCAGTAGCAGCCGGGACAGAGTTCGTGAAAAACTGTTTTTT. As protein: CASSSRDRVREKLFF.

This clonotype was seen ten or more times. V is TRBV11-2 and J is TRBJ2-1; no definite D call. The V end was cut by 0 bases, the J end by 9 bases, with 12 bases between. This CDR3 is built from 14 residues. The germline V gene encodes CDR1 SGHAT and CDR2 FQNNGV. CDR3 in amino acids: CASSLDRNLGEQFF. In DNA, the CDR3 is TGTGCCAGCAGCTTAGACCGAAACTTGGGTGAGCAGTTCTTC.

A few counts support this clonotype. The genes are TRBV6-1 and TRBJ2-1, with 11 bases that match TRBD1. The CDR3 is made up of 16 amino acids. Germline CDR1 is MNHNS and CDR2 is SASEGT. Unmatched junction bases numbered 12, after V lost 7 bases and J lost 7 bases. The CDR3 DNA reads as TGTGCCAGCACCAACAATTTTGGACAGGGGGCAAATGAGCAGTTCTTC. This encodes CASTNNFGQGANEQFF.

This clonotype was observed a handful of times. CDR3 in amino acids: CASSPRPQEPEQFF. The CDR3 coding sequence is TGTGCCAGCAGCCCGAGACCCCAGGAACCTGAGCAGTTCTTC. The chain carries TRBV11-3 and TRBJ2-1; no firm D call. CDR1 is SGHNT, CDR2 YENEEA, per germline. The CDR3 covers 14 residues. Trimming left V 5 bases short and J 9 bases short, with 17 bases between.

This clonotype was observed a few times. The rearrangement joins TRBV18 to TRBJ1-2; D uncertain. There are 13 residues in the CDR3. The V gene lost 1 base and the J gene lost 6 bases, with 9 bases spanning the gap. Germline V gene data show CDR1 as KGHSH and CDR2 as LQKENI. The CDR3 loop is CASSPLPIDGYTF. CDR3 in DNA: TGTGCCAGCTCACCACTCCCCATTGATGGCTACACCTTC.

Regarding this clonotype: A much larger clone sits a single nucleotide away, making a read error possible. This chain links TRBV7-9 with TRBJ2-7; D remains ambiguous. Germline CDR1 reads SEHNR; CDR2 reads FQNEAQ (reference sequence). This CDR3 spans 13 amino acids. V was pared by 5 bases and J by 6 bases, with 14 bases between. The CDR3 sequence: CASSPSQSLEQYF. CDR3 sequence (DNA): TGTGCCAGCAGCCCGAGTCAGTCCCTCGAGCAGTACTTC. The entire variable domain, with the rest obtained from reference TRBV7-9 and TRBJ2-7, is as follows: DTGVSQNPRHKITKRGQNVTFRCDPISEHNRLYWYRQTLGQGPEFLTYFQNEAQLEKSRLLSDRFSAERPKGSFSTLEIQRTEQGDSAMYLCASSPSQSLEQYFGPGTRLTVT.

The chain carries TRBV5-1 and TRBJ2-1; 9 bases agree with TRBD2. With V trimmed by 0 bases and J by 8 bases, 6 bases remained unmatched. CDR1 is SGHRS, CDR2 YFSETQ, per germline. The CDR3 has 15 amino acids. DNA of the CDR3: TGCGCCAGCAGCTTGGGGGCGGGGGGGGTCTATGAGCAGTTCTTC. Translating it yields CASSLGAGGVYEQFF.